The subject of this entry is one T cell receptor (beta chain). It may be a read error: a sequence one base away is much more abundant. These data come from a study of spatial heterogeneity in lung cancer. Study details: In raw reads, more than 9.5 appearances on average were recorded for each unique TCR and UMI combination.

Time point of the sample: sample taken at primary tumor resection. The roughly 79 donors had untreated early-stage non-small cell lung cancer. The sequenced material consisted of unsorted whole RNA from tumor, nontumor lung or frozen PBMC. Individually, TCR cDNA molecules were each labelled with a unique molecular identifier. MiXCR, applied by TCRdb to the 5' RACE reads, yields one record per CDR3 protein. The table lists some 21,000 distinct CDR3 sequences, under 4% of them singletons. The sequences come from PBMCs, collected at surgery. This sequence was found in a female donor with early-stage non-small cell lung cancer.

DNA of the CDR3: TGCAGTGGTAGCCCCGGGGGGGGCAATGAGCAGTTCTTC. This gives the protein CSGSPGGGNEQFF. This chain connects TRBV20-1 to TRBJ2-1; 8 bases map to TRBD2. V lost 7 bases, J lost 6 bases, and 8 bases stayed unmatched. The V gene's germline CDR1 is DFQATT and CDR2 SNEGSKA (reference sequence). The CDR3 totals 13 residues.